This T cell receptor beta chain was recovered during a study of vaccination and CD4 T cells after COVID-19. In the study overall: The study drew post-COVID samples a median roughly 99 days after diagnosis (range 35 to 161). General observations from the study: The median count of SARS-CoV-2-reactive clonotypes rose from roughly 21 to 40, not significantly. Spike mono-reactive status applied to 304 of 307 vaccine-specific clones in convalescent patients.

TCRdb fed the PCR reads into MiXCR, producing one record per CDR3 protein. The repertoire holds just over 20,000 distinct CDR3 sequences, with roughly 50% as singletons. A word on this clonotype: Its antigen remains unknown.

CDR3 length: 14 residues. V lost 8 bases and J lost 0; bases outside the gene matches: 7. Germline CDR1 and CDR2: SNHLY and FYNNEI. The gene calls are TRBV2 and TRBJ2-7, with 7 bases fitting TRBD1. The source of this sequence is a human donor who had recovered from COVID-19. The source was CD4+ T cells from blood, collected before SARS-CoV-2 vaccination. The CDR3 DNA reads as TGTGCCAGCGAAGGGGGCCTAATCTCCTACGAGCAGTACTTC. Amino acid sequence: CASEGGLISYEQYF.